These T cell receptor beta chains were read from a single sample in a study of regulatory T cells in long-lasting Graves disease. TCRdb re-derived calls from the multiplex PCR reads in MiXCR, one entry per CDR3 protein. Of around 250,000 distinct CDR3 sequences listed, 15% to 20% are singletons. Separately, the same data were catalogued under a study of T cells in Graves' hyperthyroidism and ophthalmopathy.

The material sequenced was peripheral blood mononuclear cells (PBMCs), taken at new diagnosis, from a patient treated with antithyroid drugs. These receptors were collected from a woman between 25 and 40 years old with Graves disease. Both conserved end residues are part of each CDR3. Each record gives: clone size, J gene, D gene, CDR3 length, V gene, CDR3 protein, CDR3 DNA. D genes are given only for firm matches. Size tells how often a clone was seen (once, few, many) or the class of an expanded clone, and some rows leave it out.

many TRBJ2-1 . 13 TRBV5-1 CASSPFRANEQFF TGCGCCAGCAGCCCCTTTAGGGCCAATGAGCAGTTCTTC
many TRBJ1-1 . 14 TRBV27 CASSFAETNTEAFF TGTGCCAGCAGTTTCGCGGAAACGAACACTGAAGCTTTCTTT
many TRBJ2-7 . 15 TRBV20-1 CSARDGGTASYEQYF TGCAGTGCTAGAGATGGGGGGACCGCATCCTACGAGCAGTACTTC
many TRBJ1-3 TRBD1 17 TRBV12-3/TRBV12-4 CASRRTGTGSGGNTIYF TGTGCCAGCAGGAGAACCGGGACAGGGTCTGGCGGAAACACCATATATTTT
many TRBJ1-1 . 13 TRBV10-3 CALRDKGNTEAFF TGTGCCCTCCGGGACAAGGGGAACACTGAAGCTTTCTTT
many TRBJ1-3 . 15 TRBV11-2 CASSLDIRSGNTIYF TGTGCCAGCAGCCTGGACATACGCTCTGGAAACACCATATATTTT
many TRBJ1-3 . 15 TRBV2 CASSDYGSSGNTIYF TGTGCCAGCAGTGATTACGGGAGCTCTGGAAACACCATATATTTT
. TRBJ1-1 . 15 TRBV6-1 CAGSIPGHQNTEAFF TGTGCCGGCAGTATCCCGGGACACCAGAACACTGAAGCTTTCTTT
many TRBJ2-3 TRBD2 13 TRBV4-1 CASMRGSEDTQYF TGCGCCAGCATGCGGGGGAGCGAAGATACGCAGTATTTT
many TRBJ1-1 . 12 TRBV12-3/TRBV12-4 CASSSGTKGAFF TGTGCCAGCAGTTCCGGGACCAAAGGGGCTTTCTTT
many TRBJ2-1 TRBD1 13 TRBV19 CASSPTGTGSEFF TGTGCCAGTAGTCCCACCGGGACAGGGAGTGAGTTCTTC
many TRBJ1-1 . 15 TRBV14 CASSQAAGWHTEAFF TGTGCCAGCAGCCAAGCGGCAGGGTGGCACACTGAAGCTTTCTTT
many TRBJ2-7 . 12 TRBV18 CASSPGGDEQYF TGTGCCAGCTCACCAGGAGGGGACGAGCAGTACTTC
many TRBJ2-5 TRBD2 17 TRBV2 CASSFRTSGGNQETQYF TGTGCCAGCAGTTTTAGGACTAGCGGGGGTAACCAAGAGACCCAGTACTTC
many TRBJ1-2 . 13 TRBV6-1 CASRETSLGGYTF TGTGCCAGCAGAGAGACAAGCCTTGGGGGCTACACCTTC
many TRBJ2-7 TRBD2 16 TRBV7-9 CASSLARGLTSYEQYF TGTGCCAGCAGCCTAGCGCGGGGACTAACATCCTACGAGCAGTACTTC
many TRBJ1-5 . 15 TRBV3-1 CASSQEAASNQPQHF TGTGCCAGCAGCCAAGAGGCAGCGAGCAATCAGCCCCAGCATTTT
. TRBJ2-2 . 14 TRBV29-1 CSVSREGSAGELFF TGCAGCGTTTCACGAGAGGGGAGCGCCGGGGAGCTGTTTTTT
. TRBJ2-3 TRBD2 13 TRBV6-2/TRBV6-3 CASRENPSGTQYF TGTGCCAGCAGGGAAAATCCTAGCGGGACGCAGTATTTT
many TRBJ2-5 TRBD2 15 TRBV7-2 CASSSEAGARTKVYF TGTGCCAGCAGCTCCGAAGCGGGGGCCCGTACCAAGGTTTACTTC
many TRBJ1-2 . 15 TRBV3-1 CASSQPGQVNYGYTF TGTGCCAGCAGCCAGCCGGGACAAGTGAACTATGGCTACACCTTC
many TRBJ2-7 TRBD1 15 TRBV27 CASSTDRDRSYEQYF TGTGCCAGCAGTACCGACCGGGACAGGAGCTACGAGCAGTACTTC
many TRBJ1-1 . 15 TRBV9 CASSVVGGGNTEAFF TGTGCCAGCAGCGTAGTAGGGGGAGGAAACACTGAAGCTTTCTTT
many TRBJ1-5 . 14 TRBV6-1 CATSDDTINQPQHF TGTGCCACCTCGGACGACACGATTAATCAGCCCCAGCATTTT
many TRBJ1-3 TRBD1 14 TRBV18 CASSPGQGGNTIYF TGTGCCAGCAGCCCCGGACAGGGTGGAAACACCATATATTTT
many TRBJ1-3 . 12 TRBV12-3/TRBV12-4 CASSGTVNTIYF TGTGCCAGCTCAGGGACGGTAAACACCATATATTTT
. TRBJ2-2 . 17 TRBV18 CASSPASSSQNTGELFF TGTGCCAGCTCACCGGCCTCGAGCAGCCAGAACACCGGGGAGCTGTTTTTT
. TRBJ1-2 . 15 TRBV6-1 CASSESIGASYGYTF TGTGCCAGCAGTGAATCAATAGGGGCAAGCTATGGCTACACCTTC
many TRBJ2-1 TRBD2 15 TRBV20-1 CSARTLAGGWNEQFF TGCAGTGCTAGAACTCTAGCGGGGGGGTGGAATGAGCAGTTCTTC
many TRBJ1-2 . 14 TRBV7-9 CASSAQPGHYGYTF TGTGCCAGCAGCGCCCAACCGGGCCACTATGGCTACACCTTC
many TRBJ2-2 . 13 TRBV18 CASRRGTTGELFF TGTGCCAGCAGAAGGGGGACCACCGGGGAGCTGTTTTTT
many TRBJ1-1 TRBD1 16 TRBV6-1 CASSQRDRALNTEAFF TGTGCCAGCAGTCAACGGGACAGGGCTCTGAACACTGAAGCTTTCTTT
many TRBJ1-5 . 13 TRBV12-3/TRBV12-4 CASSPGFGQPQHF TGTGCCAGCAGCCCCGGGTTTGGGCAGCCCCAGCATTTT
many TRBJ2-3 . 15 TRBV19 CASSLGEGGTDTQYF TGTGCCAGTAGTTTGGGGGAAGGCGGCACAGATACGCAGTATTTT
many TRBJ1-6 TRBD1 15 TRBV27 CASSARQGGVSPLHF TGTGCCAGCAGTGCCCGACAGGGTGGGGTTTCACCCCTCCACTTT
many TRBJ1-1 TRBD1 14 TRBV6-2/TRBV6-3 CASTLDRGLSEAFF TGTGCCAGCACCCTAGACAGGGGGCTATCTGAAGCTTTCTTT
many TRBJ2-7 TRBD1 14 TRBV4-1 CASSQTGTGDEQYF TGCGCCAGCAGCCAAACCGGGACAGGGGACGAGCAGTACTTC
. TRBJ2-2 . 15 TRBV7-9 CASSLATGSTGELFF TGTGCCAGCAGCTTAGCTACAGGGAGCACCGGGGAGCTGTTTTTT
once TRBJ2-1 TRBD2 17 TRBV5-1 CASSLGSSGGYYNEQFF TGCGCCAGCAGCTTGGGATCTAGCGGGGGGTACTACAATGAGCAGTTCTTC
many TRBJ1-3 . 15 TRBV12-3/TRBV12-4 CASSLWGALGNTIYF TGTGCCAGCAGTTTGTGGGGGGCGTTAGGAAACACCATATATTTT
many TRBJ2-7 . 13 TRBV20-1 CSANRDSGYEQYF TGCAGTGCTAACCGGGATTCCGGTTACGAGCAGTACTTC
. TRBJ1-5 . 14 TRBV18 CASSWGASNQPQHF TGTGCCAGTTCCTGGGGGGCTAGCAATCAGCCCCAGCATTTT
many TRBJ2-5 . 11 TRBV6-1 CASGDEETQYF TGTGCCAGCGGGGACGAAGAGACCCAGTACTTC
many TRBJ1-2 TRBD1 14 TRBV29-1 CSVRGTATNYGYTF TGCAGCGTGAGGGGGACAGCAACTAACTATGGCTACACCTTC
. TRBJ1-1 . 15 TRBV7-2 CASSPQGLPNTEAFF TGTGCCAGCAGCCCGCAGGGACTTCCGAACACTGAAGCTTTCTTT
. TRBJ2-1 . 12 TRBV13 CASSTRGGEQFF TGTGCCAGCAGCACACGGGGCGGTGAGCAGTTCTTC
many TRBJ1-1 . 11 TRBV2 CASRVEVSAFF TGTGCCAGCAGGGTGGAGGTCTCAGCTTTCTTT
. TRBJ2-3 . 13 TRBV19 CASSILGADTQYF TGTGCCAGTAGTATACTCGGGGCAGATACGCAGTATTTT
many TRBJ1-1 . 12 TRBV2 CASVDPGREAFF TGTGCCAGCGTCGATCCGGGCAGAGAAGCTTTCTTT